These T cell receptor beta chains were read from a single sample in a study of blood T cells in healthy people across ages. TCRdb fed the 5' RACE reads into MiXCR, producing one record per CDR3 protein. In the table there are hundreds of thousands of distinct CDR3 sequences, 50% to 60% of which are singletons. Sequences were obtained from blood. Every receptor here comes from a man between 60 and 70 years old in good health. The CDR3 runs from the conserved cysteine through the conserved F or W. D genes are given only for firm matches. A clone size is listed for some rows: how often the clone was seen (once, few, many), or a class if it is expanded.

J gene: TRBJ2-2
clone size: .
V gene: TRBV2
D gene: .
CDR3 DNA: TGTGCCAGCAGCGGGGTCACGAACACCGGGGAGCTGTTTTTT
CDR3 protein: CASSGVTNTGELFF

J gene: TRBJ1-2
clone size: once
V gene: TRBV16
D gene: .
CDR3 DNA: TGTGCCAGCAGCCAAGGCAGGGGTTCTGGCTACACCTTC
CDR3 protein: CASSQGRGSGYTF

J gene: TRBJ2-1
clone size: .
V gene: TRBV15
D gene: TRBD2
CDR3 DNA: TGTGCCACCAGCAGAACAGGACTAGCCTATGAGCAGTTCTTC
CDR3 protein: CATSRTGLAYEQFF

J gene: TRBJ2-4
clone size: .
V gene: TRBV4-1
D gene: TRBD2
CDR3 DNA: TGCGCCAGCAGCCAAGTGGCTAGCGGGGCCTCTCAGACTCAGTACTTC
CDR3 protein: CASSQVASGASQTQYF

J gene: TRBJ1-2
clone size: .
V gene: TRBV6-5
D gene: .
CDR3 DNA: TGTGCCAGCAGGAAAGACCAGGGACCCCTTGGCTACACCTTC
CDR3 protein: CASRKDQGPLGYTF

J gene: TRBJ2-7
clone size: .
V gene: TRBV9
D gene: .
CDR3 DNA: TGTGCCAGCAGCGTAGGGAGCCACGAGCAGTACTTC
CDR3 protein: CASSVGSHEQYF

J gene: TRBJ1-4
clone size: .
V gene: TRBV6-1
D gene: .
CDR3 DNA: TGTGCCAGCAGTGAAGTGGGGACCCCCAGGAGTAATGAAAAACTGTTTTTT
CDR3 protein: CASSEVGTPRSNEKLFF

J gene: TRBJ2-7
clone size: .
V gene: TRBV5-1
D gene: TRBD1
CDR3 DNA: TGCGCCAGCAGCGGGGGGACAGGGGCTTACTACGAGCAGTACTTC
CDR3 protein: CASSGGTGAYYEQYF

J gene: TRBJ2-1
clone size: .
V gene: TRBV9
D gene: TRBD2
CDR3 DNA: TGTGCCAGCAGCGCCTTCCTTTCGGGAGGGTCCTACAATGAGCAGTTCTTC
CDR3 protein: CASSAFLSGGSYNEQFF

J gene: TRBJ2-7
clone size: .
V gene: TRBV6-5
D gene: .
CDR3 DNA: TGTGCCAGCAGTTACGGGGCCGAGCAGTACTTC
CDR3 protein: CASSYGAEQYF

J gene: TRBJ2-7
clone size: few
V gene: TRBV7-2
D gene: TRBD2
CDR3 DNA: TGTGCCAGCAGCCCCCCACCCTCCGGGACTAGTTGGGCCTACGAGCAGTACTTC
CDR3 protein: CASSPPPSGTSWAYEQYF

J gene: TRBJ2-7
clone size: many
V gene: TRBV21-1
D gene: .
CDR3 DNA: TGTGCCAGCAGCGCTAGACAGGGGTCCTACGAGCAGTACTTC
CDR3 protein: CASSARQGSYEQYF

J gene: TRBJ2-7
clone size: .
V gene: TRBV20-1
D gene: TRBD1
CDR3 DNA: TGCAGTGCGGAACGGACAGGGGGCTTTTACGAGCAGTACTTC
CDR3 protein: CSAERTGGFYEQYF

J gene: TRBJ2-5
clone size: .
V gene: TRBV12-3/TRBV12-4
D gene: TRBD1
CDR3 DNA: TGTGCCAGCAGGCGCGACAGGGACAGCCAAGAGACCCAGTACTTC
CDR3 protein: CASRRDRDSQETQYF

J gene: TRBJ2-1
clone size: .
V gene: TRBV20-1
D gene: TRBD2
CDR3 DNA: TGCAGTGCTACCTGGGACTACCACAATGAGCAGTTCTTC
CDR3 protein: CSATWDYHNEQFF

J gene: TRBJ1-3
clone size: .
V gene: TRBV20-1
D gene: .
CDR3 DNA: TGCAGTGCTAGAGATCGGCCTGGAAACACCATATATTTT
CDR3 protein: CSARDRPGNTIYF

J gene: TRBJ2-5
clone size: .
V gene: TRBV7-7
D gene: TRBD2
CDR3 DNA: TGTGCTAGCAGCCGGGGGGTACTAGCGGGAGGCCTCCAAGAGACCCAGTACTTC
CDR3 protein: CASSRGVLAGGLQETQYF

J gene: TRBJ2-1
clone size: .
V gene: TRBV2
D gene: TRBD2
CDR3 DNA: TGTGCCAGCAGGGGTGTCAGCGGGAGCAATGAGCAGTTCTTC
CDR3 protein: CASRGVSGSNEQFF

J gene: TRBJ2-5
clone size: once
V gene: TRBV12-5
D gene: TRBD1
CDR3 DNA: TGTGCTAGTGGCCGCGGACAGGGACAAGAGACCCAGTACTTC
CDR3 protein: CASGRGQGQETQYF

J gene: TRBJ2-6
clone size: .
V gene: TRBV6-1
D gene: TRBD1
CDR3 DNA: TGTGCCAGCAGTATGACAGGGGGCGCCAGCTCTGGGGCCAACGTCCTGACTTTC
CDR3 protein: CASSMTGGASSGANVLTF

J gene: TRBJ1-2
clone size: few
V gene: TRBV29-1
D gene: TRBD1
CDR3 DNA: TGCAGCGGCGGGACAGGGGCTAACTATGGCTACACCTTC
CDR3 protein: CSGGTGANYGYTF

J gene: TRBJ2-7
clone size: .
V gene: TRBV20-1
D gene: .
CDR3 DNA: TGCAGTGCTAATGGACTCCACCACTACGAGCAGTACTTC
CDR3 protein: CSANGLHHYEQYF

J gene: TRBJ2-5
clone size: .
V gene: TRBV12-3/TRBV12-4
D gene: TRBD2
CDR3 DNA: TGTGCCAGCAGCCGCGATACTAGCGGGGGGGCGAATGAGCAGTACTTC
CDR3 protein: CASSRDTSGGANEQYF

J gene: TRBJ2-5
clone size: few
V gene: TRBV20-1
D gene: .
CDR3 DNA: TGCAGTGCTAGAGATCGGGCGAAGGGGGGGGAGACCCAGTACTTC
CDR3 protein: CSARDRAKGGETQYF

J gene: TRBJ2-1
clone size: .
V gene: TRBV21-1
D gene: .
CDR3 DNA: TGTGCCAGCAGCAAAGAGACGGGAGAGCAGTTCTTC
CDR3 protein: CASSKETGEQFF

J gene: TRBJ1-4
clone size: .
V gene: TRBV29-1
D gene: .
CDR3 DNA: TGCAGCGTTGAAGAACAGGGCTTAACTAATGAAAAACTGTTTTTT
CDR3 protein: CSVEEQGLTNEKLFF

J gene: TRBJ1-2
clone size: .
V gene: TRBV5-1
D gene: .
CDR3 DNA: TGCGCCAGCAGCTTGGGAGACGGCGACTATGGCTACACCTTC
CDR3 protein: CASSLGDGDYGYTF

J gene: TRBJ2-1
clone size: few
V gene: TRBV20-1
D gene: .
CDR3 DNA: TGCAGTGCGGAAGGGAATGAGCAGTTCTTC
CDR3 protein: CSAEGNEQFF

J gene: TRBJ2-7
clone size: .
V gene: TRBV29-1
D gene: .
CDR3 DNA: TGCAGCGCTATCGTTTCTGGGGGCTCCTACGAGCAGTACTTC
CDR3 protein: CSAIVSGGSYEQYF

J gene: TRBJ2-4
clone size: .
V gene: TRBV29-1
D gene: .
CDR3 DNA: TGCAGCGTTGGCGTCAATGAGCAGTACTTC
CDR3 protein: CSVGVNEQYF

J gene: TRBJ2-5
clone size: .
V gene: TRBV7-2
D gene: TRBD2
CDR3 DNA: TGTGCCAGCAGCTTGACTAGCGGGATGTACAATGAGCAGTACTTC
CDR3 protein: CASSLTSGMYNEQYF

J gene: TRBJ2-7
clone size: few
V gene: TRBV5-1
D gene: TRBD2
CDR3 DNA: TGCGCCAGCAGCTTGAGCGGGACTAGCGGCCTCTACGAGCAGTACTTC
CDR3 protein: CASSLSGTSGLYEQYF

J gene: TRBJ2-1
clone size: .
V gene: TRBV28
D gene: .
CDR3 DNA: TGTGCCAGCAGTTACAGAGTGTCTAACAATGAGCAGTTCTTC
CDR3 protein: CASSYRVSNNEQFF

J gene: TRBJ2-5
clone size: few
V gene: TRBV15
D gene: .
CDR3 DNA: TGTGCCACCAGCAGAGGCTATGGGGAGACCCAGTACTTC
CDR3 protein: CATSRGYGETQYF

J gene: TRBJ2-3
clone size: many
V gene: TRBV7-2
D gene: .
CDR3 DNA: TGTGCCAGCAGCTATGGGACCACAGATACGCAGTATTTT
CDR3 protein: CASSYGTTDTQYF

J gene: TRBJ2-5
clone size: .
V gene: TRBV7-7
D gene: .
CDR3 DNA: TGTGCTAGCAGCCGGGCCCCTTTAGGAGAGACCCAGTACTTC
CDR3 protein: CASSRAPLGETQYF

J gene: TRBJ2-7
clone size: few
V gene: TRBV7-9
D gene: .
CDR3 DNA: TGTGCCAGCAGCCCAGAGGGGACCTACGAGCAGTACTTC
CDR3 protein: CASSPEGTYEQYF

J gene: TRBJ1-1
clone size: many
V gene: TRBV7-2
D gene: .
CDR3 DNA: TGTGCCAGCAGCTTCAGTAGGGCTGAAGCTTTCTTT
CDR3 protein: CASSFSRAEAFF

J gene: TRBJ2-5
clone size: .
V gene: TRBV20-1
D gene: .
CDR3 DNA: TGCAGTGCGCCCAAAGGCCCTCACCAAGAGACCCAGTACTTC
CDR3 protein: CSAPKGPHQETQYF

J gene: TRBJ2-1
clone size: .
V gene: TRBV7-9
D gene: TRBD1
CDR3 DNA: TGTGCCAGCAGCTTAGCGGGACAGGGGAATGAGCAGTTCTTC
CDR3 protein: CASSLAGQGNEQFF

J gene: TRBJ2-1
clone size: .
V gene: TRBV20-1
D gene: TRBD2
CDR3 DNA: TGCAGTGCCGTTGCCGGGACTAGCGGGATTTACAGCTCCTACAATGAGCAGTTCTTC
CDR3 protein: CSAVAGTSGIYSSYNEQFF

J gene: TRBJ2-3
clone size: .
V gene: TRBV12-3/TRBV12-4
D gene: .
CDR3 DNA: TGTGCCAGCAGTTTTGGAGGTCGGGATACGCAGTATTTT
CDR3 protein: CASSFGGRDTQYF

J gene: TRBJ1-1
clone size: .
V gene: TRBV29-1
D gene: .
CDR3 DNA: TGCAGCGTTGCTGTTACGAACACTGAAGCTTTCTTT
CDR3 protein: CSVAVTNTEAFF

J gene: TRBJ1-1
clone size: .
V gene: TRBV30
D gene: TRBD1
CDR3 DNA: TGTGCTTTCGCAGGGGGCAACACTGAAGCTTTCTTT
CDR3 protein: CAFAGGNTEAFF

J gene: TRBJ2-5
clone size: .
V gene: TRBV30
D gene: .
CDR3 DNA: TGTGCCTGGGCAGGCGGCGGGGAGACCCAGTACTTC
CDR3 protein: CAWAGGGETQYF

J gene: TRBJ2-5
clone size: .
V gene: TRBV5-1
D gene: .
CDR3 DNA: TGCGCCAGCACGAGGGCACCCCCCGAAGAGACCCAGTACTTC
CDR3 protein: CASTRAPPEETQYF

J gene: TRBJ1-5
clone size: .
V gene: TRBV28
D gene: .
CDR3 DNA: TGTGCCAGCAGCGACCGAAGGGAGCCCCAGCATTTT
CDR3 protein: CASSDRREPQHF

J gene: TRBJ2-4
clone size: .
V gene: TRBV29-1
D gene: TRBD1
CDR3 DNA: TGCAGCGCCCGACAGGGCCTGGAGCAGTACTTC
CDR3 protein: CSARQGLEQYF